These 15 T cell receptor beta chains came from one sample sequenced in a study of T-cell memory formation after mild COVID-19. TCRdb reanalysed the 5' RACE reads using MiXCR and keeps one entry per CDR3 protein. The sample holds about 82,000 distinct CDR3 sequences, about 13% seen once. Input material: PBMCs or a T cell subset sorted from them (not recorded which). All receptors derive from a man between 18 and 35 years old who had mild COVID-19 (a few samples of this study predate the infection). Cell type and time point are not known.

V and J are TRBV6-5 and TRBJ2-7, with D unclear. V lost 4 bases to trimming and J lost 1 base, with 8 bases between them. Germline V CDR1 and CDR2: MNHEY, SVGAGI. The CDR3 is 13 amino acids. This chain's CDR3 is CASSSGPSYEQYV. The CDR3 DNA reads as TGTGCCAGCAGTTCCGGACCTTCCTACGAGCAGTACGTC.

This chain links TRBV11-2 with TRBJ1-5; possible D gene TRBD1, 6 bases. The V end was cut by 5 bases, the J end by 5 bases, with 13 bases between. Germline CDR1 is SGHAT and CDR2 is FQNNGV. CDR3 length: 14 residues. CDR3 residues: CASSPGQLDQPQHF. Here the CDR3 DNA reads TGTGCCAGCAGCCCGGGACAACTAGATCAGCCCCAGCATTTT.

In this sample, this clonotype turned up many times. The rearrangement joins TRBV20-1 to TRBJ2-3; 9 bases agree with TRBD2. Germline V CDR1 and CDR2: DFQATT, SNEGSKA (reference sequence). V lost 4 bases, J lost 4 bases, and 9 bases stayed unmatched. The CDR3 sequence is 15 residues long. In DNA, the CDR3 is TGCAGTGCTAAAATGGGCGGGGGGGCATCAGATACGCAGTATTTT. This translates into CSAKMGGGASDTQYF.

This rearrangement joins TRBV4-1 to TRBJ1-1; possibly TRBD1 for D (6 bases). Trimming removed 1 base from V and 1 base from J, with 22 bases in between. Germline CDR1 and CDR2: MGHRA and YSYEKL. The length of the CDR3 is 19 residues. Here the CDR3 reads CASSQVNRAQGMGNTEAFF. The CDR3 nucleotides read TGCGCCAGCAGCCAAGTAAATCGAGCGCAGGGGATGGGGAACACTGAAGCTTTCTTT.

CDR3 region: CSARGRNTDTQYF. The CDR3 region has the DNA TGCAGTGCTAGAGGGAGAAACACAGATACGCAGTATTTT. The chain couples TRBV20-1 to TRBJ2-3, with unresolved D. This CDR3 comprises 13 residues. In germline, CDR1 is DFQATT, CDR2 SNEGSKA (reference sequence). Deletions cut 1 base from V and 2 bases from J, with 7 bases between.

This clonotype was observed a few times. As DNA, the CDR3 is TGTGCCAGCACCCTGGGTAGGGGGCCTCAGCCCCAGCATTTT. Translation gives CASTLGRGPQPQHF. The chain joins TRBV2 to TRBJ1-5, with 7 bases matching TRBD1. J gave up 6 bases and V 7 bases, and 9 bases lay outside the gene matches. In germline, CDR1 is SNHLY, CDR2 FYNNEI. The CDR3 sequence is 14 residues long.

J is TRBJ2-3 and V is TRBV27; no definite D call. This CDR3 has 13 residues. Germline V lookup: CDR1 MNHEY, CDR2 SMNVEV (reference sequence). V was clipped by 7 bases and J by 0 bases, with 8 bases between them. CDR3: CASMVTSTDTQYF. For the CDR3, the DNA is TGTGCCAGCATGGTAACTAGCACAGATACGCAGTATTTT.

The rearrangement links TRBV5-1 to TRBJ2-5; D perhaps matches TRBD2 (6 bases). The CDR3 extends over 16 amino acids. The germline V and J ends were trimmed by 1 base and 2 bases, with 15 bases remaining between them. The germline V gene has CDR1 SGHRS and CDR2 YFSETQ. The CDR3, as DNA: TGCGCCAGCAGCTTGAATAAGGCGGGATCTCAAGAGACCCAGTACTTC. This sequence encodes CASSLNKAGSQETQYF.

The chain links TRBV7-7 to TRBJ2-3; D remains unclear. CDR1 SSHAT and CDR2 FNYEAQ come from the germline V gene (reference sequence). V lost 4 bases to trimming and J lost 1 base, with 9 bases between them. The CDR3 length is 14 residues. Here the CDR3 DNA reads TGTGCCAGCAGCTCCCGAGAAGGCACAGATACGCAGTATTTT. It yields the protein CASSSREGTDTQYF.

The genes are TRBV4-1 and TRBJ1-4, with D tentatively TRBD1 (5 bases). Per germline, CDR1 MGHRA and CDR2 YSYEKL. V dropped 1 base and J dropped 12 bases, with 15 bases sitting between them. The CDR3 sequence is 14 residues long. CDR3 DNA: TGCGCCAGCAGCCAAGTCGGGGCATTCGGGGAACTGTTTTTT. As protein: CASSQVGAFGELFF.

V and J are TRBV7-8 and TRBJ2-1; D is unresolved. From germline, CDR1 is SGHVS and CDR2 FQNEAQ. There are 13 residues in the CDR3. Trimming pared 3 bases from V and 5 bases from J, leaving 8 bases between. The CDR3 loop is CASSFPRNNEQFF. The CDR3 DNA reads TGTGCCAGCAGCTTCCCCAGAAACAATGAGCAGTTCTTC. Filled out from reference TRBV7-8 and TRBJ2-1, the complete variable domain reads GAGVSQSPRYKVAKRGQDVALRCDPISGHVSLFWYQQALGQGPEFLTYFQNEAQLDKSGLPSDRFFAERPEGSVSTLKIQRTQQEDSAVYLCASSFPRNNEQFFGPGTRLTVL.

This clonotype appeared a few times. Here the CDR3 DNA reads TGTGCCAGCAGCCCCGGCGGAGGGGCCGCGGGCAATCAGCCCCAGCATTTT. Translation: CASSPGGGAAGNQPQHF. The rearrangement links TRBV6-1 to TRBJ1-5, with D tentatively TRBD1 (5 bases). Germline V gene lookup returns CDR1 MNHNS and CDR2 SASEGT. Trimming removed 6 bases at V and 2 bases at J, with 20 bases between. The CDR3 has 17 amino acids.

The table lists this clonotype with a few counts. The J gene is TRBJ1-2, the V gene TRBV12-3 or TRBV12-4; D call uncertain. V was trimmed by 2 bases and J by 3 bases, leaving 7 bases between them. The CDR3 extends over 13 amino acids. The CDR3 here is CASSLTGHYGYTF. The CDR3 region has the DNA TGTGCCAGCAGTTTAACCGGTCACTATGGCTACACCTTC.

This clonotype occurred a few times. This sequence joins TRBV6-2 or TRBV6-3 and TRBJ1-5; D may be TRBD1 (6 bases). Germline CDR1 and CDR2: MNHEY and SVGEGT. V was clipped by 6 bases and J by 7 bases, with 28 bases between them. CDR3 length equals 18 residues. The CDR3 region is CASSQPGQLTPGTQPQHF. In nucleotides, the CDR3 is TGTGCCAGCAGCCAACCGGGACAACTCACCCCGGGGACGCAGCCCCAGCATTTT.

The table lists this clonotype with a few counts. The V call is TRBV7-9, the J call TRBJ1-4, with D possibly TRBD1 on 5 matching bases. The CDR3 has 16 residues. The V end lost 3 bases, the J end lost 0 bases, and 11 bases lay between the germline ends. Per the germline V gene, CDR1 is SEHNR and CDR2 is FQNEAQ (reference sequence). The CDR3 region is CASSFKGTATNEKLFF. The CDR3 DNA sequence: TGTGCCAGCAGCTTTAAGGGGACCGCAACTAATGAAAAACTGTTTTTT.